A selection of T cell receptor beta chains follows, all from one sample in a study of cytomegalovirus exposure and HLA in healthy donors. The protocol was immunoSEQ multiplex PCR, while the TCRdb copy is restricted to in-frame clones and leaves out a portion. The sample holds 93,000 or so clones. The sequencing sample was made of PBMCs. Receptor source: a man aged 35 to 55 in good health and CMV-seronegative. Both conserved end residues are part of each CDR3. The D gene is left open where the match is weak.

D	V	length	J	CDR3
TRBD2	TRBV5-1	17	TRBJ2-5	CASSLAKGRGAQETQYF
-	TRBV23-1	9	TRBJ1-3	CASKRPEDF
TRBD1	TRBV5-1	14	TRBJ2-7	CASSGTGLSYEQYF
-	TRBV27	18	TRBJ2-7	CASSALTRVQGGPYEQYF
-	TRBV6-5	11	TRBJ2-7	CASSLGYEQYF
-	TRBV11-2	14	TRBJ1-2	CASSPGQTNYGYTF
-	TRBV6-5	15	TRBJ1-5	CATSLTGLVNQPQHF
TRBD1	TRBV5-1	15	TRBJ2-5	CASSRTGQYQETQYF
-	TRBV7-2	15	TRBJ1-1	CASSSPDRRNTEAFF
-	TRBV5-1	15	TRBJ1-3	CASSREGGTGNTIYF
-	TRBV6-5	15	TRBJ1-2	CASSPRVTVDYGYTF
-	TRBV21-1	19	TRBJ1-1	CASSKAEGCGNMGNTEAFF
-	TRBV9	14	TRBJ2-7	CASSVAEGSYEQYF
TRBD1	TRBV25-1	17	TRBJ2-4	CASSELRDSQAKNIQYF
TRBD1	TRBV30	15	-	CAWTTQGESSYEQYF
-	TRBV5-5	14	TRBJ2-4	CASSRGVDQNIQYF
TRBD2	TRBV30	11	TRBJ2-5	CAWTSGETQYF
TRBD2	TRBV6-6	16	TRBJ2-7	CASSYPFSGSQYEQYF
-	TRBV15	14	TRBJ1-1	CATSRDLSGRGAFF
TRBD1	TRBV6-5	14	TRBJ2-7	CASSVTQGDYEQYF
-	TRBV18	16	TRBJ1-3	CASSPPGLWTGNTIYF
TRBD1	TRBV23-1	15	TRBJ1-4	CATKTGGKTNEKLFF